Presented here are 31 T cell receptor beta chains from one specimen sequenced in a study of blood T cell repertoires in COVID-19. The table came from immunoSEQ multiplex PCR; TCRdb's copy has only in-frame clones and leaves some out. The data contain 66,000 or so clones, 80% of them singletons. Sequencing was done on a sample of peripheral blood. The receptors were gathered from a human donor in a cohort sampled during active COVID-19.

The genes are TRBV7-6 and TRBJ2-5, with D possibly being TRBD2 (6 bases). The V gene's germline CDR1 is SGHVS and CDR2 FNYEAQ. The CDR3 has 16 amino acids. With 1 base removed from V and 5 bases from J, the gap between germline ends came to 17 bases. The CDR3, as DNA: TGTGCCAGCAGCTTAGTAGGCAGGGAGGTCCTTGAGACCCAGTACTTC. This codes for CASSLVGREVLETQYF.

The rearrangement joins TRBV29-1 to TRBJ1-2, with 7 bases fitting TRBD1. The length of the CDR3 is 14 residues. Trimming removed 4 bases from V and 5 bases from J; junction bases left unmatched: 10. CDR1 and CDR2 from the germline V gene are SQVTM and ANQGSEA. The CDR3 nucleotides are TGCAGCGTTGGGGGGGACAGTTCTCAGTATGGCTACACCTTC. It translates to CSVGGDSSQYGYTF.

The CDR3: CASSFRPGLVPYEQYF. CDR3 coding DNA: TGTGCCAGCAGTTTCCGGCCGGGACTAGTCCCATACGAGCAGTACTTC. This rearrangement joins TRBV27 to TRBJ2-7; 8 nucleotides line up with TRBD2. This CDR3 spans 16 amino acids. Per the germline V gene, CDR1 is MNHEY and CDR2 is SMNVEV (reference sequence). V gave up 3 bases and J gave up 4 bases; unmatched junction bases: 11.

This rearrangement joins TRBV18 to TRBJ1-3; D possibly corresponds to TRBD1 (6 bases). Germline V CDR1 and CDR2: KGHSH, LQKENI. The germline V and J ends were trimmed by 3 bases and 0 bases, with 9 bases remaining between them. This CDR3 has 15 residues. The chain's CDR3 is CASSPKDSSGNTIYF. The DNA of the CDR3 is TGTGCCAGCTCACCCAAGGACAGCTCTGGAAACACCATATATTTT.

The chain couples TRBV19 to TRBJ2-7, with D possibly matching TRBD2 (6 bases). V was trimmed by 5 bases and J by 3 bases, leaving 14 bases between them. CDR1 is LNHDA, CDR2 SQIVND, per germline (reference sequence). There are 14 residues in the CDR3. The CDR3 reads CASSGRDSYYEQYF. The CDR3 DNA sequence: TGTGCCAGTAGTGGCCGGGACTCCTACTACGAGCAGTACTTC.

The CDR3 bases are TGTGCCAGCAGTGAGGGACAGGGATGGAAACTGTTTTTT. This gives the protein CASSEGQGWKLFF. The chain is built from TRBV2 and TRBJ1-4; 9 bases line up with TRBD1. The CDR3 consists of 13 residues. Germline trimming cut 3 bases from V and 11 bases from J; bases unmatched to any gene: 4. Germline CDR1 reads SNHLY; CDR2 reads FYNNEI.

This chain links TRBV7-2 with TRBJ2-7; D possibly corresponds to TRBD2 (6 bases). Between the trimmed V and J ends, which lost 4 bases and 7 bases, there was a span of 11 bases. The length of the CDR3 is 12 residues. Germline lookup yields CDR1 SGHTA and CDR2 FQGNSA. CDR3 in amino acids: CASSYGRGEQYF. The CDR3 DNA reads as TGTGCCAGCAGCTACGGTCGGGGGGAGCAGTACTTC.

The chain joins TRBV6-5 to TRBJ1-1, with a weak D call TRBD1 (6 bases). CDR1 and CDR2 (germline): MNHEY, SVGAGI. The CDR3 sequence is 15 residues long. V was pared by 6 bases and J by 1 base, with 15 bases between. The CDR3 bases are TGTGCCAGCAGCCCCTCGACAGGAGGGAACACTGAAGCTTTCTTT. Protein: CASSPSTGGNTEAFF.

The V gene is TRBV7-3, the J gene TRBJ2-1, with TRBD2 matching over 11 bases. The germline gives CDR1 SGHTA, CDR2 FQGTGA. Trimming removed 3 bases from V and 7 bases from J; junction bases left unmatched: 2. The CDR3 contains 14 residues. The CDR3 is CASSLASGRNEQFF. CDR3 coding DNA: TGTGCCAGCAGCTTGGCTAGCGGGAGGAATGAGCAGTTCTTC.

This chain links TRBV11-2 with TRBJ1-6; D remains ambiguous. Deletions cut 2 bases from V and 8 bases from J, with 13 bases between. Germline V CDR1 and CDR2: SGHAT, FQNNGV. This CDR3 spans 15 amino acids. In DNA, the CDR3 is TGTGCCAGCAGCTTACTCCTGGTTTCGGATTCACCCCTCCACTTT. Its protein product is CASSLLLVSDSPLHF. Complete variable domain (other parts from reference TRBV11-2 and TRBJ1-6): EAGVAQSPRYKIIEKRQSVAFWCNPISGHATLYWYQQILGQGPKLLIQFQNNGVVDDSQLPKDRFSAERLKGVDSTLKIQPAKLEDSAVYLCASSLLLVSDSPLHFGNGTRLTVT.

The V gene is TRBV6-2 or TRBV6-3, the J gene TRBJ1-5, with D perhaps TRBD1 (6 bases). Germline V gene data show CDR1 as MNHEY and CDR2 as SVGEGT. The CDR3 is 17 amino acids. The V end lost 2 bases, the J end lost 7 bases, and 21 bases lay between the germline ends. DNA of the CDR3: TGTGCCAGCAGTTACGGGCCCGCAGGGGCGGCTCGGCAGCCCCAGCATTTT. Its protein is CASSYGPAGAARQPQHF.

The V call is TRBV7-9, the J call TRBJ2-1, with unresolved D. Trimming took off 2 bases at V and 7 bases at J, with 6 bases between the two ends. Germline loops: CDR1 SEHNR, CDR2 FQNEAQ (reference sequence). This CDR3 region has 12 residues. For the CDR3, the DNA is TGTGCCAGCAGCTTATCGAGGAATGAGCAGTTCTTC. This gives the protein CASSLSRNEQFF.

J is TRBJ2-1 and V is TRBV6-5, with D possibly being TRBD1 (5 bases). The CDR3 spans 14 residues. From germline, CDR1 is MNHEY and CDR2 SVGAGI. V lost 4 bases, J lost 4 bases, and 11 bases lay in between. CDR3 coding DNA: TGTGCCAGCAGTTTCAGACAGCTGTACAATGAGCAGTTCTTC. Amino acid sequence: CASSFRQLYNEQFF.

The chain couples TRBV21-1 to TRBJ1-3. TRBV21-1 is a documented pseudogene. The CDR3 is made up of 14 amino acids. DNA for the CDR3: TGTGCCAGCAGCAAGACTGCACTCGGAAACACCATATATTTT. It encodes CASSKTALGNTIYF.

The chain carries TRBV5-1 and TRBJ1-2; unclear D gene. This CDR3 region has 14 residues. Trimming removed 0 bases at V and 0 bases at J, with 6 bases between. Germline V gives CDR1 SGHRS, CDR2 YFSETQ. The CDR3 DNA sequence: TGCGCCAGCAGCTTGGACGGTACTAACTATGGCTACACCTTC. Translated, it gives CASSLDGTNYGYTF.

This chain joins TRBV10-2 and TRBJ2-1, with 11 nucleotides matching TRBD2. V was pared by 3 bases and J by 15 bases, with 7 bases of the junction left unmatched. This CDR3 is 13 amino acids long. The V gene's germline CDR1 is WSHSY and CDR2 SAAADI. As DNA, the CDR3 is TGCGCCAGCAGTGAACAACTAGCGGGAGTGAGGTTCTTC. Its protein product is CASSEQLAGVRFF.

This clone was observed many times. The chain uses TRBV7-2 and TRBJ2-1, with TRBD2 identical over 8 bases. V shed 5 bases and J 6 bases; nucleotides not matched to a gene: 9. The V gene's germline CDR1 is SGHTA and CDR2 FQGNSA. The CDR3 is 15 residues long. The CDR3 sequence is CASSLPGLGGNEQFF. The CDR3 coding sequence is TGTGCCAGCAGCCTACCGGGACTAGGGGGCAATGAGCAGTTCTTC.

This clone has only one observation. This chain joins TRBV3-1 (or the pseudogene TRBV3-2) and TRBJ1-2, with D perhaps matching TRBD1 (5 bases). V was cut by 1 base and J by 5 bases, with 14 bases left in between. Germline lookup yields CDR1 LGHDT and CDR2 YNNKEL (reference sequence). CDR3 length: 15 residues. The CDR3 spells CASSQGRSAGYGYTF. As DNA, the CDR3 is TGTGCCAGCAGCCAAGGCCGTTCGGCAGGGTATGGCTACACCTTC.

The chain couples TRBV25-1 to TRBJ1-2; no reliable D call. CDR1 is MGHDK and CDR2 is SYGVNS in the germline V gene. V lost 8 bases to trimming and J lost 5 bases, with 12 bases between them. The CDR3 sequence is 12 residues long. The CDR3 sequence: CASLESGYGYTF. Written as DNA, the CDR3 is TGTGCCAGCCTCGAATCGGGATATGGCTACACCTTC.

This sequence joins TRBV27 and TRBJ2-7; D perhaps matches TRBD1 (6 bases). The CDR3 has 15 amino acids. V was cut by 5 bases and J by 1 base, with 15 bases left in between. Germline V gives CDR1 MNHEY, CDR2 SMNVEV (reference sequence). The CDR3: CASSPARTVSYEQYF. Written as DNA, the CDR3 is TGTGCCAGCAGTCCAGCAAGGACAGTATCCTACGAGCAGTACTTC.

The chain couples TRBV20-1 to TRBJ2-2; 9 nucleotides align to TRBD1. The CDR3 length is 16 residues. J lost 1 base, V lost 3 bases, and 6 bases had no gene match. Germline V gives CDR1 DFQATT, CDR2 SNEGSKA (reference sequence). CDR3 bases: TGCAGTGCTAGTTTCACAGGGGGCTTGAACACCGGGGAGCTGTTTTTT. Its protein product is CSASFTGGLNTGELFF.

V is TRBV30 and J is TRBJ1-1, with no clear D. The CDR3 spans 14 residues. V dropped 0 bases and J dropped 5 bases, with 13 bases sitting between them. The V gene's germline CDR1 is GTSNPN and CDR2 SVGIG (reference sequence). The CDR3 reads CAWSVDTRYTEAFF. The CDR3 nucleotides are TGTGCCTGGAGTGTAGACACCAGGTATACTGAAGCTTTCTTT.

In this sample, this clone turned up once. The chain links TRBV28 to TRBJ2-2, with 8 bases that match TRBD2. Per the germline V gene, CDR1 is MDHEN and CDR2 is SYDVKM. This CDR3 comprises 13 residues. The V and J ends lost 4 bases and 5 bases, in that order; junction bases with no gene match: 0. The CDR3 loop is CASSSGGTGELFF. The CDR3 DNA sequence: TGTGCCAGCAGTTCGGGGGGGACCGGGGAGCTGTTTTTT. Based on the CDR3 plus reference TRBV28 and TRBJ2-2, the full variable domain is DVKVTQSSRYLVKRTGEKVFLECVQDMDHENMFWYRQDPGLGLRLIYFSYDVKMKEKGDIPEGYSVSREKKERFSLILESASTNQTSMYLCASSSGGTGELFFGEGSRLTVL.

The rearrangement links TRBV9 to TRBJ1-2, with D perhaps TRBD1 (6 bases). The CDR3 is 14 residues long. V shed 1 base and J shed 4 bases, with 11 bases lying between them. Germline V gene lookup returns CDR1 SGDLS and CDR2 YYNGEE. The CDR3 reads CASSVPGECYGYTF. As DNA, the CDR3 is TGTGCCAGCAGCGTACCAGGGGAGTGCTATGGCTACACCTTC.

This rearrangement joins TRBV5-1 to TRBJ2-2; D might be TRBD2 (5 bases). Between the trimmed V and J ends, which lost 4 bases and 0 bases, there was a span of 13 bases. The germline CDR1 and CDR2 sequences are SGHRS and YFSETQ. The CDR3 length is 16 residues. Here the CDR3 DNA reads TGCGCCAGCAGCCGGGGTGCCATCACGAACACCGGGGAGCTGTTTTTT. Protein: CASSRGAITNTGELFF.

The chain has TRBV27 and TRBJ1-5; D not certain. CDR1 MNHEY and CDR2 SMNVEV come from the germline V gene (reference sequence). V lost 6 bases and J lost 5, with 11 bases in between. The CDR3 is made up of 13 amino acids. Written as DNA, the CDR3 is TGTGCCAGCAGACCAGACACTTATCAGCCCCAGCATTTT. This encodes CASRPDTYQPQHF.

The V gene is TRBV30, the J gene TRBJ2-3; the D gene is possibly TRBD2 (6 bases). CDR3 length: 14 amino acids. Germline loops: CDR1 GTSNPN, CDR2 SVGIG (reference sequence). Trimming cost V 2 bases and J 2 bases, with 11 bases left between them. The CDR3 coding sequence is TGTGCCTGGAGTAGTACTAGCCCCACAGATACGCAGTATTTT. The encoded protein is CAWSSTSPTDTQYF.

V is TRBV7-2 and J is TRBJ2-7, with a tentative D call TRBD2 (6 bases). Trimming removed 2 bases from V and 2 bases from J, with 10 bases in between. CDR1 is SGHTA, CDR2 FQGNSA, per germline. This CDR3 has 14 residues. CDR3 loop: CASSLQRVAYEQYF. The DNA of the CDR3 is TGTGCCAGCAGCTTACAGCGGGTTGCCTACGAGCAGTACTTC.

This clone was counted only a few times. The J gene is TRBJ1-5, the V gene TRBV30; D is unclear. Trimming shortened V by 2 bases and J by 3 bases, and 8 bases separated the two germline ends. The CDR3 is made up of 13 amino acids. From germline, CDR1 is GTSNPN and CDR2 SVGIG (reference sequence). CDR3 region: CAWSPGYNQPQHF. The CDR3 DNA is TGTGCCTGGAGTCCGGGGTACAATCAGCCCCAGCATTTT.

The chain links TRBV5-1 to TRBJ2-2, with 7 bases matching TRBD2. The germline V gene encodes CDR1 SGHRS and CDR2 YFSETQ. V was clipped by 4 bases and J by 4 bases; unmatched bases: 10. This CDR3 comprises 16 residues. The CDR3 DNA reads TGCGCCAGCAGCCCTTCTAGCGGAGGGAGCACCGGGGAGCTGTTTTTT. Residues: CASSPSSGGSTGELFF.

The V and J genes are TRBV11-2 and TRBJ2-7; 12 bases are shared with TRBD2. The CDR3 spans 15 residues. V trimming: 5 bases; J trimming: 4 bases; junction bases outside the gene matches: 6. Germline V gene data show CDR1 as SGHAT and CDR2 as FQNNGV. This CDR3 is CASSATSGSGYEQYF. DNA of the CDR3: TGTGCCAGCAGCGCGACTAGCGGGAGTGGTTACGAGCAGTACTTC.